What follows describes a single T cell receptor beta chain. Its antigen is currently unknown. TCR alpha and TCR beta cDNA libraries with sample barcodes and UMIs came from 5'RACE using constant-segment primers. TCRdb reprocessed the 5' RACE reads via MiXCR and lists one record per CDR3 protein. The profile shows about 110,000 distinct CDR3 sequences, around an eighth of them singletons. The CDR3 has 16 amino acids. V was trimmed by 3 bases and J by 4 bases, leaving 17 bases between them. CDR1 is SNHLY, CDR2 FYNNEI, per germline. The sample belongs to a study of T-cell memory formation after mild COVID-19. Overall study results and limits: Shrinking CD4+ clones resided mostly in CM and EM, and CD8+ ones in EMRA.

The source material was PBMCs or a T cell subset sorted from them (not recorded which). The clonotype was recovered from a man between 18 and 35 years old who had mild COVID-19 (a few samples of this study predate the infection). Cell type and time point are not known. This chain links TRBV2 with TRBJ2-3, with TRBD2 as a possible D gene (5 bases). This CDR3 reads CASSDPAVGAADTQYF. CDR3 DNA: TGTGCCAGCAGTGATCCTGCCGTTGGAGCGGCAGATACGCAGTATTTT.